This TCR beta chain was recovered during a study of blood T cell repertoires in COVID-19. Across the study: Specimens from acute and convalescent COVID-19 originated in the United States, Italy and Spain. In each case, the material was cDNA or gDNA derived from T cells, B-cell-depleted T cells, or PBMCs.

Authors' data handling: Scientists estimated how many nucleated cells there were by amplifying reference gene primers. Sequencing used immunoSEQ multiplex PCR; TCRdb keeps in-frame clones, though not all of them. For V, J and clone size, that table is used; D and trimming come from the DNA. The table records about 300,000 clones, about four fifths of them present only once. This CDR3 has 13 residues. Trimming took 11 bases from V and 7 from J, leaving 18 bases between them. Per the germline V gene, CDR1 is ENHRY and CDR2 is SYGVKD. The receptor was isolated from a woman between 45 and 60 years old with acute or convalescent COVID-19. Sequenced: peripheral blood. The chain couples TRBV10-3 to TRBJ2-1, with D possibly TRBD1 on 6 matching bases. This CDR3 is CAVQGVGRNEQFF. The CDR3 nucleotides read TGTGCCGTACAGGGAGTCGGTAGAAATGAGCAGTTCTTC.